The T cell receptor beta chain described here comes from a study of tumor and adjacent non-tumor tissue in lung cancer. Looking at the study overall: Patients were aged roughly 31 to 76, approximately ten men and about five women, stage I to III.

The template was RNA from unsorted bulk tissue. Three rounds of nested PCR, following a modified ARM-PCR protocol, produced the TCRbeta library. TCRdb called the multiplex PCR reads again in MiXCR, with one record for every CDR3 protein. Seen here are 220,000 or so distinct CDR3 sequences, 71% observed once, and the top ten hold around 25%. Per the germline V gene, CDR1 is LNHDA and CDR2 is SQIVND (reference sequence). Trimming took off 8 bases at V and 3 bases at J, with 14 bases between the two ends. CDR3 length equals 14 residues. A few counts support this clonotype. The chain recombines TRBV19 with TRBJ2-1; D possibly uses TRBD1 or TRBD2 (5 bases each). The TCR originated in a man aged 55-75 years with non-small cell lung cancer. Input material: lung tumor tissue. CDR3 nucleotide sequence: TGTGCCAGTCGGCCCGGGGCGCTCTACAATGAGCAGTTCTTC. This sequence encodes CASRPGALYNEQFF.